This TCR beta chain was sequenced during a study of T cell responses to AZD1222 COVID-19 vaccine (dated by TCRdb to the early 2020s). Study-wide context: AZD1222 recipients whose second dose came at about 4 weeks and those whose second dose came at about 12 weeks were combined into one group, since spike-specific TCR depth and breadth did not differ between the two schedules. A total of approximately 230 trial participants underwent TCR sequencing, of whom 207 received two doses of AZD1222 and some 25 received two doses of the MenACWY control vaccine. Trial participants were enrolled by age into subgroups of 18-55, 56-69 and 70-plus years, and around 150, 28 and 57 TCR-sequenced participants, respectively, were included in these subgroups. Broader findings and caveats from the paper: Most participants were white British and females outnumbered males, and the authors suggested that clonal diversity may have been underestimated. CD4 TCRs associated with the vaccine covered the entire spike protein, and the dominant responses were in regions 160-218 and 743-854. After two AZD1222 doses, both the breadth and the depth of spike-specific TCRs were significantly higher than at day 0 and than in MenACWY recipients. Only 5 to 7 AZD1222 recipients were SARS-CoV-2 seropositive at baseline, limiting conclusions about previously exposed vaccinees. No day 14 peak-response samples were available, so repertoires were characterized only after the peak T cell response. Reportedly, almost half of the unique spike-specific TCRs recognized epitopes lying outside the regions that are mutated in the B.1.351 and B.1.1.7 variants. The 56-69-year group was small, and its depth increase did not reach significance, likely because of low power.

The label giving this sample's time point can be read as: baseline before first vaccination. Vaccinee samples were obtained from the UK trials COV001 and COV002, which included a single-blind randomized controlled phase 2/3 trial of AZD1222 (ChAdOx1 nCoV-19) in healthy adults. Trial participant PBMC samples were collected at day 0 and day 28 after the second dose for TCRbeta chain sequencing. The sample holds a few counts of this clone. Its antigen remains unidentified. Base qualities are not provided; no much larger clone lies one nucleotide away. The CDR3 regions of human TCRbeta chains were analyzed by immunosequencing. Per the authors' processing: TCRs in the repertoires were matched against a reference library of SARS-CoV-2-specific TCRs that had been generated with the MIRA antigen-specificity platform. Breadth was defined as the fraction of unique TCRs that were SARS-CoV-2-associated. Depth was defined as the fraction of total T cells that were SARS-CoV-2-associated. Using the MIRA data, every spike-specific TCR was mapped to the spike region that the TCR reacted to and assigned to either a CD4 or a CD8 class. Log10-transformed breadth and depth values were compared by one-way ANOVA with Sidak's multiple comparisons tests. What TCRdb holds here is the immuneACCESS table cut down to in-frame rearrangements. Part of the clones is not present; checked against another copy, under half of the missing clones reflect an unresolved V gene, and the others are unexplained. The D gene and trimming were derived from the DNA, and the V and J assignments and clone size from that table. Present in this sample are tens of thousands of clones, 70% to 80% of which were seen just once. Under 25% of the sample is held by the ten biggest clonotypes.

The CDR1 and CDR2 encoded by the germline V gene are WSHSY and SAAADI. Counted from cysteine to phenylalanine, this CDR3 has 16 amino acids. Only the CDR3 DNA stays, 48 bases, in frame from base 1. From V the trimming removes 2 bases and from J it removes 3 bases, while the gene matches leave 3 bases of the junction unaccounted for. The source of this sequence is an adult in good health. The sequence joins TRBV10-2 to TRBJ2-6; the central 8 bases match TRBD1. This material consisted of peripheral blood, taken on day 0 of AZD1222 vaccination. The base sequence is TGCGCCAGCAGTGAGCGCAGGGGGCTTGGGGCCAACGTCCTGACTTTC. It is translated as CASSERRGLGANVLTF.